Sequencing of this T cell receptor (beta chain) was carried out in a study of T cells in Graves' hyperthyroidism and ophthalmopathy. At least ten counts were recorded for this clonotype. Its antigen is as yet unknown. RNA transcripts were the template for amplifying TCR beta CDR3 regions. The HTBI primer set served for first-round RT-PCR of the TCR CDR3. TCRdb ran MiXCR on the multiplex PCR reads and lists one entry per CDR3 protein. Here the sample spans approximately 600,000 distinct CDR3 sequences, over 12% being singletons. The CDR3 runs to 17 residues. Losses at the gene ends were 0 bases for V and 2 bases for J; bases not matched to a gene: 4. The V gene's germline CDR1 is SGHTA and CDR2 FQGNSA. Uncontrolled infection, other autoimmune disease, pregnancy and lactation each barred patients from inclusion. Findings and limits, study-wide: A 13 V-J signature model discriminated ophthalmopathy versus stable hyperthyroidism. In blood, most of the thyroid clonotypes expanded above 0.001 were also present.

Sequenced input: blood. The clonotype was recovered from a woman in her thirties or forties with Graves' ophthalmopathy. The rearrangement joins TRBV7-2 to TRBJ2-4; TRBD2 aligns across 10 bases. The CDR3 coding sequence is TGTGCCAGCAGCTTAGCAGCGGGAGGGCTGTCCAAAAACATTCAGTACTTC. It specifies CASSLAAGGLSKNIQYF.